The source of this T cell receptor (beta chain) is a study of blood T cell repertoires in COVID-19. TCRdb keeps only in-frame clones here, not all; method: immunoSEQ multiplex PCR. Seen here are 430,000 or so clones, approximately 90% observed once, and the top ten hold around 0.92%. J lost 2 bases, V lost 8 bases, and 4 bases had no gene match. This CDR3 has 14 amino acids. Germline lookup yields CDR1 LNHDA and CDR2 SQIVND (reference sequence). The source is a man aged 18 to 30 with COVID-19, enrolled during active disease. V and J are TRBV19 and TRBJ2-1, with 9 bases aligning to TRBD2. Sequenced material: peripheral blood. CDR3 amino acids: CASFSGSPYNEQFF. The CDR3 DNA sequence: TGTGCCAGTTTTAGCGGGAGCCCCTACAATGAGCAGTTCTTC.